A selection of T cell receptor beta chains follows, all from one sample in a study of blood T cell repertoires in COVID-19. Generated by immunoSEQ multiplex PCR, the TCRdb table keeps only in-frame clones and is missing some. The repertoire includes about 410,000 clones, about 88% of them detected once, and 1.5% to 1.8% sits in the top ten. Sequenced input: peripheral blood. The receptors shown here come from a woman between 40 and 55 years old with COVID-19, enrolled during active disease. Each CDR3 is given with its conserved first and last residue. Fields, in order: V gene, J gene, CDR3 length, CDR3 protein.

TRBV7-9,TRBJ1-2,16,CASSIHDRPPNYGYTF
TRBV5-1,TRBJ1-2,14,CASSLEAGNYGYTF
TRBV28,TRBJ1-4,16,CASRPNDRGTNEKLFF
TRBV2,TRBJ1-5,12,CASGDSNQPQHF
TRBV7-3,TRBJ2-1,14,CASSPLAGADEQFF
TRBV28,TRBJ1-4,15,CASSSQDSSNEKLFF
TRBV12-3/TRBV12-4,TRBJ1-1,13,CASSFKGGTEAFF
TRBV5-5,TRBJ2-7,14,CASSTTGYLYEQYF
TRBV13,TRBJ2-1,15,CASSSLAGRQDEQFF
TRBV5-3,TRBJ1-1,15,CARSLCITGGTEAFF
TRBV15,TRBJ2-2,14,CATSRGQGTGELFF
TRBV4-3,TRBJ1-4,15,CASSQDTGNNEKLFF
TRBV4-3,TRBJ2-7,15,CASSQEQGAPYEQYF
TRBV6-1,TRBJ1-6,15,CASSETSSYNSPLHF
TRBV7-8,TRBJ1-2,13,CASSPGQGVGYTF
TRBV10-3,TRBJ2-1,15,CAIRTTGANYNEQFF
TRBV2,TRBJ2-5,18,CASSAGTGGWGWQETQYF
TRBV20-1,TRBJ1-4,15,CSASLGRGSNEKLFF
TRBV5-4,TRBJ2-4,13,CASSLPGSNIQYF
TRBV27,TRBJ1-1,17,CASSVGFGTGVVTEAFF
TRBV5-1,TRBJ1-5,12,CASSLDTGDQHF
TRBV6-5,TRBJ1-1,15,CASSYGSSGNTEAFF
TRBV5-1,TRBJ1-3,13,CASRQGSGNTIYF
TRBV28,TRBJ1-2,12,CASSKTDYGYTF
TRBV28,TRBJ2-3,20,CASSPKPGIQGAITTDTQYF
TRBV28,TRBJ2-7,13,CASNPPASYEQYF
TRBV19,TRBJ1-5,13,CATQGDRGQPQHF
TRBV2,TRBJ1-4,15,CASSEIVTANEKLFF